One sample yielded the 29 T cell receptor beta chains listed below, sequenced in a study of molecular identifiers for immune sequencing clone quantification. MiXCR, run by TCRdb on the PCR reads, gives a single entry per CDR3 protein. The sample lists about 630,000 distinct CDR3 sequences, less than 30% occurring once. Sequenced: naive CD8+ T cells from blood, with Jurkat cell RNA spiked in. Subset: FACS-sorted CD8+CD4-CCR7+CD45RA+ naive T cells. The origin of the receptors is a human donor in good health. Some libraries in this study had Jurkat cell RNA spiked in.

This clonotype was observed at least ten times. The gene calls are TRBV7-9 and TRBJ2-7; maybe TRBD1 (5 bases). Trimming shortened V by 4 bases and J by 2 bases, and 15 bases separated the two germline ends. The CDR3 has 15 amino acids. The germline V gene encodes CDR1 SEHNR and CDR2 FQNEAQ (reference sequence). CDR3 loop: CASSSVQGVPYEQYF. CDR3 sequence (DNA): TGTGCCAGCAGCTCCGTTCAAGGGGTGCCCTACGAGCAGTACTTC. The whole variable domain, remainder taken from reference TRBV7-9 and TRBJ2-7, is DTGVSQNPRHKITKRGQNVTFRCDPISEHNRLYWYRQTLGQGPEFLTYFQNEAQLEKSRLLSDRFSAERPKGSFSTLEIQRTEQGDSAMYLCASSSVQGVPYEQYFGPGTRLTVT.

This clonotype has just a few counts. CDR3 in DNA: TGTGCCAGCAGCGACAGAAACTCCTATAATTCACCCCTCCACTTT. Its protein product is CASSDRNSYNSPLHF. The chain is built from TRBV6-5 and TRBJ1-6; possible D gene TRBD1, 5 bases. There are 15 residues in the CDR3. Trimming removed 6 bases from V and 0 bases from J, with 9 bases in between. Germline CDR1 and CDR2: MNHEY and SVGAGI.

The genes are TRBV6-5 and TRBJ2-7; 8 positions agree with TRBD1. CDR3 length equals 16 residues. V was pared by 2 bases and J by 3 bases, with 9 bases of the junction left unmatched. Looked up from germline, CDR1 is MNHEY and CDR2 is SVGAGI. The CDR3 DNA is TGTGCCAGCAGTTACGGCAAGACAGGGGCGGGCTACGAGCAGTACTTC. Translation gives CASSYGKTGAGYEQYF.

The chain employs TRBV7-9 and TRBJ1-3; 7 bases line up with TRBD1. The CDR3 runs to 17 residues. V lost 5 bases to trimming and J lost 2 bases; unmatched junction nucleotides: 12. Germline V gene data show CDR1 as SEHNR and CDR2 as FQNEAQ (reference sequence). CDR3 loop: CASSHGRTGWTGNTIYF. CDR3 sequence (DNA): TGTGCCAGCAGCCATGGTCGGACAGGTTGGACTGGAAACACCATATATTTT.

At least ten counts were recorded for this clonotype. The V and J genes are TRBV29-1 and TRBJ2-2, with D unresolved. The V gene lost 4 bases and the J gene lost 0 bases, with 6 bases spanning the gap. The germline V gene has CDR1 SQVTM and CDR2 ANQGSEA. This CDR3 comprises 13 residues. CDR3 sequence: CSVVPANTGELFF. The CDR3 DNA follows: TGCAGCGTTGTTCCGGCGAACACCGGGGAGCTGTTTTTT.

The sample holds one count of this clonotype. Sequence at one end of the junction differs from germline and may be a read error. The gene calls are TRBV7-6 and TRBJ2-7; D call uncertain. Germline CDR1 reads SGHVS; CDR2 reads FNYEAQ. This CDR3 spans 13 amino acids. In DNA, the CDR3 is TGTGCTAGCAGCCCCGGACCTACCTACGAGCGGTACTTC. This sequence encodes CASSPGPTYERYF.

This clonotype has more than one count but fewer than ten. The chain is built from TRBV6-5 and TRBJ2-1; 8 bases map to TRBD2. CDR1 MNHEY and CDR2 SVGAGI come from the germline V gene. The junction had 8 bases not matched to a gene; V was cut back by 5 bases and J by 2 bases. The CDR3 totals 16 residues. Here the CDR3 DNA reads TGTGCCAGCAGTCCAGATAGCGGGGTCACCTACAATGAGCAGTTCTTC. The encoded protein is CASSPDSGVTYNEQFF.

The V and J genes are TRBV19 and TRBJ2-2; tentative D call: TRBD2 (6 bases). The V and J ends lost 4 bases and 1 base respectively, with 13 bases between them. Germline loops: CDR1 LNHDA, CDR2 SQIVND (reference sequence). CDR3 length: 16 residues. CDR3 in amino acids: CASSKEGPMNTGELFF. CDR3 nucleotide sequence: TGTGCCAGTAGTAAGGAGGGGCCGATGAACACCGGGGAGCTGTTTTTT.

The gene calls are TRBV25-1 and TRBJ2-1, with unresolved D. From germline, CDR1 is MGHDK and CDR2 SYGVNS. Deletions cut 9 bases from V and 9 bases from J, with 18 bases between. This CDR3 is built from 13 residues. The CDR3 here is CASSRAQVAEQFF. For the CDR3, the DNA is TGTGCCAGTAGTAGAGCGCAGGTCGCTGAGCAGTTCTTC.

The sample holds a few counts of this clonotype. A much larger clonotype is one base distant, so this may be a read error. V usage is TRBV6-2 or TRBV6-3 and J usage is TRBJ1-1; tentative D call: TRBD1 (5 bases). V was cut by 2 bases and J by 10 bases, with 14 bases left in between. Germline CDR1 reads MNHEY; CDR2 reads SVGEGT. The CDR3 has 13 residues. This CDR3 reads CASSYRTTEVAFF. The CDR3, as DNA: TGTGCCAGCAGTTACAGGACAACGGAGGTAGCTTTCTTT.

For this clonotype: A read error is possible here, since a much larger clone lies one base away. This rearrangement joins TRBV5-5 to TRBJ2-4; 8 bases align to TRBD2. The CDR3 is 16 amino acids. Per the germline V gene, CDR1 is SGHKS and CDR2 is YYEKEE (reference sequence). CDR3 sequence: CASSSHPAGAKDIRYF. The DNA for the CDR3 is TGTGCCAGCAGTTCGCACCCAGCGGGAGCGAAGGACATTCGGTACTTC. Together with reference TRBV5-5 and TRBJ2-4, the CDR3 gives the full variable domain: DAGVTQSPTHLIKTRGQQVTLRCSPISGHKSVSWYQQVLGQGPQFIFQYYEKEERGRGNFPDRFSARQFPNYSSELNVNALLLGDSALYLCASSSHPAGAKDIRYFGAGTRLSVL.

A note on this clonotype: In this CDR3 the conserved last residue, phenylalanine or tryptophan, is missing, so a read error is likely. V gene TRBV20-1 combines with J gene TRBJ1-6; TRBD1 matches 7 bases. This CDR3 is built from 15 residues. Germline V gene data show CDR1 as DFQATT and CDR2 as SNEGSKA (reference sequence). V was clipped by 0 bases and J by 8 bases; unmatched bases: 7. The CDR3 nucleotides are TGCAGTGCTAGAGATTCGGCAGGGGGGGATTCACCCCTCCACCTT. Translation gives CSARDSAGGDSPLHL.

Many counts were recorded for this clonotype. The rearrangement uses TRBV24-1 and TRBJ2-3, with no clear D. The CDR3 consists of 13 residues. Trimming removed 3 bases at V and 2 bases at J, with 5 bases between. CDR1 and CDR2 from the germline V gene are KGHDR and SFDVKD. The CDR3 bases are TGTGCCACCAGTGATCATCCCACAGATACGCAGTATTTT. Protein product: CATSDHPTDTQYF.

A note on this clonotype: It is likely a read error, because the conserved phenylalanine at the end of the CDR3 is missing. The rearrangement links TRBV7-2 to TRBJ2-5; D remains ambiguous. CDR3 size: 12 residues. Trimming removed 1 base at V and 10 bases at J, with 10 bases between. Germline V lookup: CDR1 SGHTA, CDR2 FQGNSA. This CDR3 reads CASSLVTWVQYL. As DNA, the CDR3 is TGTGCCAGCAGCTTAGTAACCTGGGTCCAGTACTTA.

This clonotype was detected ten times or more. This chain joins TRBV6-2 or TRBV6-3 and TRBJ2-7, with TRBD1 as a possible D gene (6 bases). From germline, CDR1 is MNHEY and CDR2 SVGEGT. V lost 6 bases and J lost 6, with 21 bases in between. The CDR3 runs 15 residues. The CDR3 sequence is CASRPAGVRTAEQYF. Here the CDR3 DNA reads TGTGCCAGCAGGCCAGCAGGGGTTCGCACCGCCGAGCAGTACTTC.

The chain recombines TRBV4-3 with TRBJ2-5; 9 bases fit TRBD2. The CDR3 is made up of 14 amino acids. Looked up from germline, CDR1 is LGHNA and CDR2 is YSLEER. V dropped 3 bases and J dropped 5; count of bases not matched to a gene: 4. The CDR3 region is CASSQGTSTETQYF. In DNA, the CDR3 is TGCGCCAGCAGCCAGGGGACTAGCACGGAGACCCAGTACTTC.

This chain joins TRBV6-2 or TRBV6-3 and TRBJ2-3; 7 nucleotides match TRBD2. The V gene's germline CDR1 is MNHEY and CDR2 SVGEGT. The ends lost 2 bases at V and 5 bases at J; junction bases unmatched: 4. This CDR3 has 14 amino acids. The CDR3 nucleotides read TGTGCCAGCAGTTACCTGTCTAGCGGAGATACGCAGTATTTT. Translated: CASSYLSSGDTQYF.

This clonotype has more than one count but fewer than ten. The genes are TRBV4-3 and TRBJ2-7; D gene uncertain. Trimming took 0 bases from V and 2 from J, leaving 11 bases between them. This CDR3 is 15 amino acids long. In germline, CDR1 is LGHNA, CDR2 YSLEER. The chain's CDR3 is CASSQDVPGAYEQYF. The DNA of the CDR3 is TGCGCCAGCAGCCAAGATGTCCCAGGAGCCTACGAGCAGTACTTC.

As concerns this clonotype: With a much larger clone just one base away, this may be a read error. In nucleotides, the CDR3 is TGTGCCATAAGGGACAGGGGGAAAGAGCCCCAGTACTTC. It translates to CAIRDRGKEPQYF. This rearrangement joins TRBV28 to TRBJ2-5, with 11 nucleotides matching TRBD1. The CDR3 contains 13 residues. CDR1 and CDR2 (germline): MDHEN, SYDVKM.

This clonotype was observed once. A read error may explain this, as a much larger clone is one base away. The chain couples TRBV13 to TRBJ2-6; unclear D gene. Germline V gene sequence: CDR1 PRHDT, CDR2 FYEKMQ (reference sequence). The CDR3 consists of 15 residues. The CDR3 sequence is CAGSQGRSGANVLTF. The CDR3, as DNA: TGTGCCGGCAGCCAAGGGCGCTCTGGGGCCAACGTCCTGACTTTC.

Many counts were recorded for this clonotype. DNA for the CDR3: TGTGCCAGCAGCTACATCACTGAAGCTTTCTTT. Translating it yields CASSYITEAFF. This chain joins TRBV7-9 and TRBJ1-1; the D is unclear. Trimming shortened V by 4 bases and J by 4 bases, and 4 bases separated the two germline ends. This CDR3 spans 11 amino acids. In germline, CDR1 is SEHNR, CDR2 FQNEAQ (reference sequence).

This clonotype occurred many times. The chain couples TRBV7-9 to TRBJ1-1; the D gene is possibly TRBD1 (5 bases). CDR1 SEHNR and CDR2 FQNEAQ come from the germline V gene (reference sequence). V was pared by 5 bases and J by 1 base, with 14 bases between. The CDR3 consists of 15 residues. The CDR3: CASSNMGGPNTEAFF. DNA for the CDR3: TGTGCCAGCAGCAACATGGGGGGACCGAACACTGAAGCTTTCTTT.

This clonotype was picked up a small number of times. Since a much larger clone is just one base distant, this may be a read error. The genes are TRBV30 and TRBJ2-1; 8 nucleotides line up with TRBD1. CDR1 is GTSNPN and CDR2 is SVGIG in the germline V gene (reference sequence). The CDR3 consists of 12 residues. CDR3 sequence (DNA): TGTGCCTGGAGTGTACTCCCCAGGGGGCAGTCCTTC. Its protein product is CAWSVLPRGQSF.

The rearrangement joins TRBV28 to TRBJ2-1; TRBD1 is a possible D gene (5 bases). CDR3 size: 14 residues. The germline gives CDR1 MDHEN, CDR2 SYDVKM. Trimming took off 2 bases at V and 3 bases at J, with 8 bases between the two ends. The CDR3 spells CASSLADNYNEQFF. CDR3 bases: TGTGCCAGCAGTTTAGCGGACAACTACAATGAGCAGTTCTTC.

As DNA, the CDR3 is TGTGCCAGCAGCTTAGGAGCCCCTAGACTGAGCGGGGGGGCAGGCGGGGAGCTGTTTTTT. Protein sequence: CASSLGAPRLSGGAGGELFF. J is TRBJ2-2 and V is TRBV7-2; 10 nucleotides match TRBD2. This CDR3 has 20 amino acids. Germline CDR1 SGHTA, CDR2 FQGNSA. Unmatched junction bases numbered 18, after V lost 1 base and J lost 7 bases. Using reference TRBV7-2 and TRBJ2-2 for the parts outside the CDR3, the full variable domain is GAGVSQSPSNKVTEKGKDVELRCDPISGHTALYWYRQSLGQGLEFLIYFQGNSAPDKSGLPSDRFSAERTGGSVSTLTIQRTQQEDSAVYLCASSLGAPRLSGGAGGELFFGEGSRLTVL.

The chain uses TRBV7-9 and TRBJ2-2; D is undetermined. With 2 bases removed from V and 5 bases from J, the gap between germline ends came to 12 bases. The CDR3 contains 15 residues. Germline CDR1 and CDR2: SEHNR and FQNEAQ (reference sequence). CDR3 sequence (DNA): TGTGCCAGCAGCTTATGGGTCGATTCGACCGGGGAGCTGTTTTTT. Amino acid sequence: CASSLWVDSTGELFF.

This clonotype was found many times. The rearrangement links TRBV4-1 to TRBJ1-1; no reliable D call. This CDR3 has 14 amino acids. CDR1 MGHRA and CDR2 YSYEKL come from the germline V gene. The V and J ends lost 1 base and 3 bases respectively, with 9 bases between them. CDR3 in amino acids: CASSQAEGYTEAFF. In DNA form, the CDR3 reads TGCGCCAGCAGCCAAGCGGAAGGGTACACTGAAGCTTTCTTT.

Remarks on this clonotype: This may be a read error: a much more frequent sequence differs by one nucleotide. As DNA, the CDR3 is TGTGTCAGCAGCACAGGGTTCGGTCAGCCCCAGCATTTT. It yields the protein CVSSTGFGQPQHF. The V gene is TRBV7-6, the J gene TRBJ1-5; D is perhaps TRBD1 (6 bases). From germline, CDR1 is SGHVS and CDR2 FNYEAQ. The CDR3 spans 13 residues.

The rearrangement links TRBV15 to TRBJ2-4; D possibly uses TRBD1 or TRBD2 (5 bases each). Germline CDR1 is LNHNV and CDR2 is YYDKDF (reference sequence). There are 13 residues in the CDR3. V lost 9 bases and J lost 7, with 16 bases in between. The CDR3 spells CATTSGGTNIQYF. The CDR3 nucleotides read TGTGCCACTACCAGTGGGGGTACCAACATTCAGTACTTC.